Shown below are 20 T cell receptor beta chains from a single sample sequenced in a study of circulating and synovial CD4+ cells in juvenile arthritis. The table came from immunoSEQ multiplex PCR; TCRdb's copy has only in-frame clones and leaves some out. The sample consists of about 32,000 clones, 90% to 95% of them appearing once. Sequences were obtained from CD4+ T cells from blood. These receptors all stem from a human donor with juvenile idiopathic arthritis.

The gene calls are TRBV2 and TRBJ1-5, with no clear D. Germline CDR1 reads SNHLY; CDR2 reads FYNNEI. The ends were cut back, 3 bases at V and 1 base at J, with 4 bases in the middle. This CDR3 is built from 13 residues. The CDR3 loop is CASSERSNQPQHF. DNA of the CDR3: TGTGCCAGCAGTGAGAGGAGCAATCAGCCCCAGCATTTT.

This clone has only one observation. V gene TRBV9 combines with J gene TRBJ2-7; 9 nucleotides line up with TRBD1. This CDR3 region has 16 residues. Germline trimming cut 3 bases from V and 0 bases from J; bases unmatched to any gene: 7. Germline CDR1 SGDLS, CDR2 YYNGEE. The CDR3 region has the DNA TGTGCCAGCAGCGGGGGACAGGGTCCCTTCTCCTACGAGCAGTACTTC. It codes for CASSGGQGPFSYEQYF.

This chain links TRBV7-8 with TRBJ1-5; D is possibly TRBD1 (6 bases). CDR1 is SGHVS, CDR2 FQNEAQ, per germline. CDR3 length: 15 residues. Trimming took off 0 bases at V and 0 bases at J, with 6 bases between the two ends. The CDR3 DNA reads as TGTGCCAGCAGCTTAGCGGGACATAGCAATCAGCCCCAGCATTTT. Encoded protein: CASSLAGHSNQPQHF.

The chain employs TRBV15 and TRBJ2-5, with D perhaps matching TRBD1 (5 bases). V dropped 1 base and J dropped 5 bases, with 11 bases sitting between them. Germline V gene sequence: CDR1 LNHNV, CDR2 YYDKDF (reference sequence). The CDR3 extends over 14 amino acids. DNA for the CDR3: TGTGCCACCAGCAGAGCCGCAGGGATGGAGACCCAGTACTTC. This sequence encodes CATSRAAGMETQYF.

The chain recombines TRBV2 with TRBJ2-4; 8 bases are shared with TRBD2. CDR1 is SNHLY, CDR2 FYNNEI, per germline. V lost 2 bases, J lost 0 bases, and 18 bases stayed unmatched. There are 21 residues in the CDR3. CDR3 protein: CASSESKAGERRSLAKNIQYF. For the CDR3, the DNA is TGTGCCAGCAGTGAATCAAAAGCGGGAGAACGACGATCGCTAGCCAAAAACATTCAGTACTTC.

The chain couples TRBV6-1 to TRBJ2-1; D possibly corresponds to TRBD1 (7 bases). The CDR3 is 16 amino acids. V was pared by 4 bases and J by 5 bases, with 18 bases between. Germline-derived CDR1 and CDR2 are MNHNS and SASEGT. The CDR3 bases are TGTGCCAGCAGTGTTCGACGATCAGGGGGGAACAATGAGCAGTTCTTC. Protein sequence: CASSVRRSGGNNEQFF.

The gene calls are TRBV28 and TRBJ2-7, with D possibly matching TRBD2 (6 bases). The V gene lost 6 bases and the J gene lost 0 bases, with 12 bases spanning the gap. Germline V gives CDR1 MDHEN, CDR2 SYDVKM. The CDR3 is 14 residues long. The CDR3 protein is CASRLGTSSYEQYF. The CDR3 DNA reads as TGTGCCAGCAGATTAGGGACTTCCTCCTACGAGCAGTACTTC.

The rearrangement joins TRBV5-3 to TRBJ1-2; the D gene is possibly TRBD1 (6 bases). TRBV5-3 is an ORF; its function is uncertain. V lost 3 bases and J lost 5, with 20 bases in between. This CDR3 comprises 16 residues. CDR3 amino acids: CARSSVYRESIYGYTF. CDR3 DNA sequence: TGTGCCAGAAGCTCGGTTTACAGGGAAAGTATTTATGGCTACACCTTC.

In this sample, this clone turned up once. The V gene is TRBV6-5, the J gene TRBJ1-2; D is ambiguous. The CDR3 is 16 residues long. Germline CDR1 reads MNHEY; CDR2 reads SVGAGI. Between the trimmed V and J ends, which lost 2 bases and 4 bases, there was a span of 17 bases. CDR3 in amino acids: CASSYRSLSSSYGYTF. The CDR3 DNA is TGTGCCAGCAGTTACCGCAGTCTTTCCTCCTCCTATGGCTACACCTTC.

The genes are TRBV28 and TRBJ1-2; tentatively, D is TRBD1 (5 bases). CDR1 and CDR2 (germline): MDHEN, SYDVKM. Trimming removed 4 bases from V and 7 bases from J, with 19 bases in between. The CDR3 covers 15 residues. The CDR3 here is CASSSSIRGKGGYTF. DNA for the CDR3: TGTGCCAGCAGTTCGTCCATCCGGGGGAAGGGTGGCTACACCTTC.

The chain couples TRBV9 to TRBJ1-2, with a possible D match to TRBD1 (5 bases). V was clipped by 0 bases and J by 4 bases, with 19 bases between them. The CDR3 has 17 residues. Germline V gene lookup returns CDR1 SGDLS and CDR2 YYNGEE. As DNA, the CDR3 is TGTGCCAGCAGCGTAGGGGGCGCTCGTCAGGGATCCTATGGCTACACCTTC. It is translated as CASSVGGARQGSYGYTF.

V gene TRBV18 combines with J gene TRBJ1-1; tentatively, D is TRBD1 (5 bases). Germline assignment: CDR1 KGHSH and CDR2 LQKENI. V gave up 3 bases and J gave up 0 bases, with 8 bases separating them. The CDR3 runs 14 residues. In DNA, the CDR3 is TGTGCCAGCTCACCCCAGACAGTGAACACTGAAGCTTTCTTT. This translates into CASSPQTVNTEAFF.

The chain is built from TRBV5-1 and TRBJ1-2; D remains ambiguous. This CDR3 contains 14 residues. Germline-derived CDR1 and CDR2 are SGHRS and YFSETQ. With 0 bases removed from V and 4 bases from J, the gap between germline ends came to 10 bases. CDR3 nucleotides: TGCGCCAGCAGCTTGGAGGGAGAAAGCTATGGCTACACCTTC. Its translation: CASSLEGESYGYTF.

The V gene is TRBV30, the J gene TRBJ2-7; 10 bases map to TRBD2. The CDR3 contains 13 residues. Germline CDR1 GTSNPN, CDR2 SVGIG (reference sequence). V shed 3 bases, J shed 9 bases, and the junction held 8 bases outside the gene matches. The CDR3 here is CAWSASGRSGQYF. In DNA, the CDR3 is TGTGCCTGGAGCGCTAGCGGGAGATCTGGGCAGTACTTC.

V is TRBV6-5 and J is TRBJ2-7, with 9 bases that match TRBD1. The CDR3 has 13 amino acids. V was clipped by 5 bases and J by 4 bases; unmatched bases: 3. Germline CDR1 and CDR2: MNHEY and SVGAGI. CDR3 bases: TGTGCCAGCAGTCGACAGGGGGTTTACGAGCAGTACTTC. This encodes CASSRQGVYEQYF.

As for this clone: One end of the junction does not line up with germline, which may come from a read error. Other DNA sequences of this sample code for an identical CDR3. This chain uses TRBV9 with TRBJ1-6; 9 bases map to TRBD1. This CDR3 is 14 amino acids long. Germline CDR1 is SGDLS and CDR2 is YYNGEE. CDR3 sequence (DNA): TGTGCCAGCAGGTCAGGACAGGGGAATTCCCCCCTCCACTTT. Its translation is CASRSGQGNSPLHF.

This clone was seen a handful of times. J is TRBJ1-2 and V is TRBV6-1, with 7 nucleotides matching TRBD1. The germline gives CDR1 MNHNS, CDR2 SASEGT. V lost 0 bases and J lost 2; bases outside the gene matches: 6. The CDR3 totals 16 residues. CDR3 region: CASSEAGTVANYGYTF. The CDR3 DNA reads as TGTGCCAGCAGTGAAGCCGGGACAGTGGCCAACTATGGCTACACCTTC.

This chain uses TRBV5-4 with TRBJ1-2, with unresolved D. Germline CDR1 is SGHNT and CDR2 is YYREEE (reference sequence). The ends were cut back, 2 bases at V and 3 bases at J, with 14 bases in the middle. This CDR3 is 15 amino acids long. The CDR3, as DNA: TGTGCCAGCAGCTTAGAAGTCGGGTTGGACTATGGCTACACCTTC. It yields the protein CASSLEVGLDYGYTF.

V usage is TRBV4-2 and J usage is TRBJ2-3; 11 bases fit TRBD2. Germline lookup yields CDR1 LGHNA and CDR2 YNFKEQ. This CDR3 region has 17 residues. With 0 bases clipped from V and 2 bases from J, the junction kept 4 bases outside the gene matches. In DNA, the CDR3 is TGTGCCAGCAGCCAAGATACTAGCGGGGGATACACAGATACGCAGTATTTT. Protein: CASSQDTSGGYTDTQYF.

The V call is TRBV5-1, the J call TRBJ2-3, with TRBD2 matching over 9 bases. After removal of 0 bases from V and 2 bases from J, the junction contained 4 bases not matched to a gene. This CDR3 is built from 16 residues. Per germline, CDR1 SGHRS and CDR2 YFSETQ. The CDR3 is CASSLAAGLATDTQYF. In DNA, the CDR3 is TGCGCCAGCAGCTTGGCTGCGGGACTAGCCACAGATACGCAGTATTTT.